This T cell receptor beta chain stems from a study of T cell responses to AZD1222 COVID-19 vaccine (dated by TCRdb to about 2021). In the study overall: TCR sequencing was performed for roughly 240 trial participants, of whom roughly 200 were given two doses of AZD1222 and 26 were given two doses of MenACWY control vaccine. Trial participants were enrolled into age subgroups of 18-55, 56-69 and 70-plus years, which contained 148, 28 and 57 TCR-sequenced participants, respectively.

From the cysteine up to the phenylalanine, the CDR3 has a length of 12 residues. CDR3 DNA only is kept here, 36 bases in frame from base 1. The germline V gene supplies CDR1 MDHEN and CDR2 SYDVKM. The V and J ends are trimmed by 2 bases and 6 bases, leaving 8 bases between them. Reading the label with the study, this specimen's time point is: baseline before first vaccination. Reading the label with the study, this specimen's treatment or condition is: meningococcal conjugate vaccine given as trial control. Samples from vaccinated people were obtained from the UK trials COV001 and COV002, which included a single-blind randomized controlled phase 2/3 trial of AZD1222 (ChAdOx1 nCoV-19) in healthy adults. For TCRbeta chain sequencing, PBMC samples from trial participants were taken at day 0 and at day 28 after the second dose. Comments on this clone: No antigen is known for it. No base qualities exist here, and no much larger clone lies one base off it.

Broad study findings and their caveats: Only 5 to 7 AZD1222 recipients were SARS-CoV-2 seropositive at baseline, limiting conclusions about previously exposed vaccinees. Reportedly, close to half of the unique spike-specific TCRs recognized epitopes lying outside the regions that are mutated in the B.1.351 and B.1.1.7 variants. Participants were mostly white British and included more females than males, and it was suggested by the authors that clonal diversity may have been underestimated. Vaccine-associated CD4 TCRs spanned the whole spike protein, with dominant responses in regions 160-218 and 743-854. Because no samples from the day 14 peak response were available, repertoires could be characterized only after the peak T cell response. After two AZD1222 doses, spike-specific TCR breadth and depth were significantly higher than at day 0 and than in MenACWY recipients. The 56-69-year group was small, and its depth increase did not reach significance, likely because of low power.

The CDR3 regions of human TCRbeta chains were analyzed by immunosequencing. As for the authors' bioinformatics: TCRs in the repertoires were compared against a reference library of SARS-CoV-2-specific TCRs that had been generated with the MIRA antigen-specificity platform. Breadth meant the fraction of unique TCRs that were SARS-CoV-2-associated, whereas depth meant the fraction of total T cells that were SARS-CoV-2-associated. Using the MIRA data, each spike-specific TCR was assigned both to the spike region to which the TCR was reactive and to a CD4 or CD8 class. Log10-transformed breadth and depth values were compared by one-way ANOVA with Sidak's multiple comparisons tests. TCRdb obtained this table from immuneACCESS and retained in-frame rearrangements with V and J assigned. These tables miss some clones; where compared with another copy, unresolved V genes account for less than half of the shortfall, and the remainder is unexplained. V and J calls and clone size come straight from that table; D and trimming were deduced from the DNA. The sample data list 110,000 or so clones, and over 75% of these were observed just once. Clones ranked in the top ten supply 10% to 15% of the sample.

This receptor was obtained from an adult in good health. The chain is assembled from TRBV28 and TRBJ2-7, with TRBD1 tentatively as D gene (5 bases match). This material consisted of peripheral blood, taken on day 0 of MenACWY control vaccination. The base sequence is TGTGCCAGCAGTTTAGGGGCCTCCGAGCAGTACTTC. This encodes CASSLGASEQYF.